Listed below are T cell receptor beta chains from one sample, sequenced in a study of T cell changes during pregnancy in multiple sclerosis. Only in-frame clones appear in the TCRdb table, and some are missing; sequencing was by immunoSEQ multiplex PCR. This table has under 55,000 clones, around 90% appearing once. The source material was CD4+ T cells from peripheral blood mononuclear cells, sampled before pregnancy. The receptors were gathered from a female donor with multiple sclerosis, enrolled in a pregnancy study. Each CDR3 is given with its conserved first and last residue. D genes are given only for firm matches. Clone size is stated in some rows and not others, as once, few, many or a class when expanded.

CDR3 length: 15; V gene: TRBV27; D gene: TRBD1; clone size: -; J gene: TRBJ2-6; CDR3 protein: CASSSQGAGANVLTF; CDR3 DNA: TGTGCCAGCAGTTCACAGGGGGCTGGGGCCAACGTCCTGACTTTC
CDR3 length: 12; V gene: TRBV29-1; D gene: -; clone size: -; J gene: TRBJ1-2; CDR3 protein: CSVATGHYGYTF; CDR3 DNA: TGCAGCGTTGCAACAGGGCACTATGGCTACACCTTC
CDR3 length: 16; V gene: TRBV7-8; D gene: TRBD2; clone size: once; J gene: TRBJ2-3; CDR3 protein: CASSLDLTSGRDTQYF; CDR3 DNA: TGTGCCAGCAGCTTAGACTTGACTAGCGGGAGAGATACGCAGTATTTT
CDR3 length: 14; V gene: TRBV7-3; D gene: TRBD1; clone size: -; J gene: TRBJ1-2; CDR3 protein: CASSPTGTGEGYTF; CDR3 DNA: TGTGCCAGCAGCCCGACCGGGACAGGGGAAGGCTACACCTTC
CDR3 length: 15; V gene: TRBV7-9; D gene: -; clone size: -; J gene: TRBJ2-6; CDR3 protein: CASSHNRAGANVLTF; CDR3 DNA: TGTGCCAGCAGCCACAACAGGGCTGGGGCCAACGTCCTGACTTTC
CDR3 length: 13; V gene: TRBV19; D gene: -; clone size: -; J gene: TRBJ1-1; CDR3 protein: CASSSLRGTEAFF; CDR3 DNA: TGTGCCAGTAGTAGTCTGCGGGGCACTGAAGCTTTCTTT
CDR3 length: 15; V gene: TRBV4-1; D gene: -; clone size: -; J gene: TRBJ2-1; CDR3 protein: CASSQDRLSNDEQFF; CDR3 DNA: TGCGCCAGCAGCCAAGATCGTCTATCGAACGATGAGCAGTTCTTC
CDR3 length: 16; V gene: TRBV18; D gene: -; clone size: -; J gene: TRBJ1-4; CDR3 protein: CASSLMGGIKGEKLFF; CDR3 DNA: TGTGCCAGCTCCCTCATGGGGGGGATAAAGGGCGAAAAACTGTTTTTT
CDR3 length: 14; V gene: TRBV12-5; D gene: -; clone size: -; J gene: TRBJ2-3; CDR3 protein: CASGLSQGPDTQYF; CDR3 DNA: TGTGCTAGTGGTTTGAGTCAGGGCCCAGATACGCAGTATTTT
CDR3 length: 17; V gene: TRBV13; D gene: TRBD2; clone size: -; J gene: TRBJ2-7; CDR3 protein: CASSFWTTSGREYEQYF; CDR3 DNA: TGTGCCAGCAGCTTCTGGACCACTAGCGGGAGAGAATACGAGCAGTACTTC
CDR3 length: 16; V gene: TRBV6-1; D gene: TRBD2; clone size: -; J gene: TRBJ2-3; CDR3 protein: CASSEYPGGNTDTQYF; CDR3 DNA: TGTGCCAGCAGTGAATACCCGGGAGGCAACACAGATACGCAGTATTTT
CDR3 length: 16; V gene: TRBV7-3; D gene: TRBD2; clone size: -; J gene: TRBJ2-3; CDR3 protein: CASSSIAGGSTDTQYF; CDR3 DNA: TGTGCCAGCAGCTCTATAGCGGGAGGCTCGACAGATACGCAGTATTTT
CDR3 length: 13; V gene: TRBV19; D gene: TRBD2; clone size: -; J gene: TRBJ2-5; CDR3 protein: CASTPAGGQTQYF; CDR3 DNA: TGTGCCAGTACCCCAGCGGGGGGGCAGACCCAGTACTTC
CDR3 length: 14; V gene: TRBV5-4; D gene: TRBD1; clone size: -; J gene: TRBJ2-7; CDR3 protein: CASSWGTGRYEQYF; CDR3 DNA: TGTGCCAGCAGCTGGGGGACAGGAAGATACGAGCAGTACTTC
CDR3 length: 14; V gene: TRBV5-6; D gene: -; clone size: few; J gene: TRBJ1-1; CDR3 protein: CASSPGSMNTEAFF; CDR3 DNA: TGTGCCAGCAGCCCGGGGTCGATGAACACTGAAGCTTTCTTT
CDR3 length: 14; V gene: TRBV27; D gene: TRBD1; clone size: -; J gene: TRBJ2-1; CDR3 protein: CASSPGGSYNEQFF; CDR3 DNA: TGTGCCAGCAGCCCAGGGGGCTCCTACAATGAGCAGTTCTTC
CDR3 length: 14; V gene: TRBV28; D gene: -; clone size: -; J gene: TRBJ1-5; CDR3 protein: CASSFGGFNQPQHF; CDR3 DNA: TGTGCCAGCAGTTTCGGGGGGTTTAATCAGCCCCAGCATTTT
CDR3 length: 13; V gene: TRBV11-2; D gene: TRBD2; clone size: -; J gene: TRBJ2-1; CDR3 protein: CASSSAGVNEQFF; CDR3 DNA: TGTGCCAGCAGCTCGGCGGGAGTCAATGAGCAGTTCTTC
CDR3 length: 15; V gene: TRBV5-1; D gene: TRBD1; clone size: -; J gene: TRBJ1-2; CDR3 protein: CASSPTGTANYGYTF; CDR3 DNA: TGCGCCAGCAGCCCGACAGGGACGGCTAACTATGGCTACACCTTC
CDR3 length: 16; V gene: TRBV4-3; D gene: TRBD2; clone size: -; J gene: TRBJ2-7; CDR3 protein: CASSRAASGRIYEQYF; CDR3 DNA: TGCGCCAGCAGCCGCGCTGCTAGCGGGAGAATCTACGAGCAGTACTTC
CDR3 length: 13; V gene: TRBV7-9; D gene: -; clone size: -; J gene: TRBJ2-7; CDR3 protein: CASTVDRGYEQYF; CDR3 DNA: TGTGCCAGCACCGTGGACAGAGGCTACGAGCAGTACTTC
CDR3 length: 15; V gene: TRBV11-2; D gene: -; clone size: -; J gene: TRBJ1-1; CDR3 protein: CASSLTGGLNTEAFF; CDR3 DNA: TGTGCCAGCAGCTTAACTGGCGGATTGAACACTGAAGCTTTCTTT
CDR3 length: 13; V gene: TRBV19; D gene: -; clone size: -; J gene: TRBJ2-5; CDR3 protein: CASSREYQETQYF; CDR3 DNA: TGTGCCAGTAGTAGGGAGTACCAAGAGACCCAGTACTTC
CDR3 length: 14; V gene: TRBV23-1; D gene: TRBD2; clone size: -; J gene: TRBJ2-7; CDR3 protein: CASQGLAGVHEQYF; CDR3 DNA: TGCGCCTCTCAGGGGCTAGCGGGAGTTCACGAGCAGTACTTC
CDR3 length: 19; V gene: TRBV30; D gene: TRBD1; clone size: once; J gene: TRBJ1-5; CDR3 protein: CAWSVSQGTGWDSNQPQHF; CDR3 DNA: TGTGCCTGGAGCGTTTCCCAGGGGACAGGGTGGGATAGCAATCAGCCCCAGCATTTT
CDR3 length: 13; V gene: TRBV7-8; D gene: TRBD2; clone size: -; J gene: TRBJ2-7; CDR3 protein: CASNPPWGGEQYF; CDR3 DNA: TGTGCCAGCAACCCCCCCTGGGGGGGGGAGCAGTACTTC
CDR3 length: 16; V gene: TRBV30; D gene: -; clone size: once; J gene: TRBJ1-4; CDR3 protein: CAWSSGSGLSNEKLFF; CDR3 DNA: TGTGCCTGGAGCTCAGGGTCGGGTTTATCTAATGAAAAACTGTTTTTT
CDR3 length: 16; V gene: TRBV25-1; D gene: -; clone size: few; J gene: TRBJ2-1; CDR3 protein: CASSDAGASSYNEQFF; CDR3 DNA: TGTGCCAGCAGTGACGCGGGGGCTAGCTCCTACAATGAGCAGTTCTTC
CDR3 length: 14; V gene: TRBV5-4; D gene: TRBD1; clone size: -; J gene: TRBJ1-5; CDR3 protein: CASSLDRGGQPQHF; CDR3 DNA: TGTGCCAGCAGCTTGGACAGGGGAGGCCAGCCCCAGCATTTT
CDR3 length: 14; V gene: TRBV14; D gene: TRBD1; clone size: -; J gene: TRBJ1-4; CDR3 protein: CASSQVVGQGKLFF; CDR3 DNA: TGTGCCAGCAGCCAAGTTGTGGGACAGGGAAAACTGTTTTTT
CDR3 length: 15; V gene: TRBV5-1; D gene: TRBD2; clone size: -; J gene: TRBJ2-1; CDR3 protein: CASSFTSGSPNEQFF; CDR3 DNA: TGCGCCAGCAGCTTTACTAGCGGGAGTCCCAATGAGCAGTTCTTC
CDR3 length: 13; V gene: TRBV2; D gene: TRBD1; clone size: -; J gene: TRBJ2-3; CDR3 protein: CASSRGLTDTQYF; CDR3 DNA: TGTGCCAGCAGCAGGGGGCTCACGGATACGCAGTATTTT
CDR3 length: 13; V gene: TRBV10-1; D gene: -; clone size: few; J gene: TRBJ1-2; CDR3 protein: CASSDSQESGYTF; CDR3 DNA: TGCGCCAGCAGTGACTCTCAGGAAAGTGGCTACACCTTC
CDR3 length: 15; V gene: TRBV9; D gene: TRBD2; clone size: -; J gene: TRBJ2-7; CDR3 protein: CASSSGLAGGYEQYF; CDR3 DNA: TGTGCCAGCAGCTCGGGACTAGCGGGAGGCTACGAGCAGTACTTC
CDR3 length: 14; V gene: TRBV5-1; D gene: -; clone size: -; J gene: TRBJ2-3; CDR3 protein: CASRILGRSDTQYF; CDR3 DNA: TGCGCCAGCAGGATCTTAGGGAGGTCAGATACGCAGTATTTT
CDR3 length: 17; V gene: TRBV11-2; D gene: TRBD2; clone size: -; J gene: TRBJ2-7; CDR3 protein: CASSLVTSGSGGREQYF; CDR3 DNA: TGTGCCAGCAGCTTAGTAACTAGCGGGAGCGGAGGGCGAGAGCAGTACTTC
CDR3 length: 18; V gene: TRBV5-1; D gene: TRBD2; clone size: -; J gene: TRBJ2-2; CDR3 protein: CASSLMGLAGTLTGELFF; CDR3 DNA: TGCGCCAGCAGCTTGATGGGACTAGCGGGAACCCTCACCGGGGAGCTGTTTTTT
CDR3 length: 16; V gene: TRBV7-2; D gene: TRBD2; clone size: -; J gene: TRBJ2-5; CDR3 protein: CASSLAGLAVQETQYF; CDR3 DNA: TGTGCCAGCAGCTTAGCGGGACTAGCGGTGCAAGAGACCCAGTACTTC
CDR3 length: 14; V gene: TRBV7-2; D gene: -; clone size: -; J gene: TRBJ1-1; CDR3 protein: CASSLEVGTSEAFF; CDR3 DNA: TGTGCCAGCAGCTTAGAAGTAGGGACTTCTGAAGCTTTCTTT
CDR3 length: 18; V gene: TRBV9; D gene: -; clone size: once; J gene: TRBJ1-1; CDR3 protein: CASSQTLGRDREETEAFF; CDR3 DNA: TGTGCCAGCAGCCAAACATTGGGTCGGGATAGGGAAGAGACTGAAGCTTTCTTT
CDR3 length: 12; V gene: TRBV11-2; D gene: -; clone size: -; J gene: TRBJ2-4; CDR3 protein: CASAEGVNIQYF; CDR3 DNA: TGTGCCAGCGCCGAGGGGGTTAACATTCAGTACTTC
CDR3 length: 15; V gene: TRBV18; D gene: TRBD1; clone size: once; J gene: TRBJ2-7; CDR3 protein: CASSPPGQGFYEQYF; CDR3 DNA: TGTGCCAGCTCACCCCCGGGACAGGGGTTCTACGAGCAGTACTTC
CDR3 length: 15; V gene: TRBV7-6; D gene: -; clone size: -; J gene: TRBJ1-1; CDR3 protein: CASRDQRRLNTEAFF; CDR3 DNA: TGTGCCAGCAGGGACCAGAGGAGGCTCAACACTGAAGCTTTCTTT
CDR3 length: 17; V gene: TRBV5-5; D gene: TRBD2; clone size: -; J gene: TRBJ2-1; CDR3 protein: CASSLVPSGGGYNEQFF; CDR3 DNA: TGTGCCAGCAGCTTGGTGCCTAGCGGGGGTGGGTACAATGAGCAGTTCTTC
CDR3 length: 15; V gene: TRBV5-1; D gene: TRBD1; clone size: -; J gene: TRBJ2-5; CDR3 protein: CASSLGGKLQETQYF; CDR3 DNA: TGCGCCAGCAGCTTAGGGGGCAAGCTGCAAGAGACCCAGTACTTC